Listed below are T cell receptor beta chains from one sample, sequenced in a study of T cell repertoires in cytomegalovirus infection. In TCRdb, the reads were re-called with MiXCR into one record per CDR3 protein. Of about 740,000 distinct CDR3 sequences listed, approximately 33% are singletons. Their antigens remain unidentified. This material consisted of cultured PBMCs, taken from culture after CMV antigen stimulation. These receptors all come from a human donor in good health (CMV status not recorded). Some clones in this sample may be carry-over from other donors' samples. Each CDR3 is given with its conserved first and last residue. Fields, in order: V gene, J gene, CDR3 protein.

v_gene: TRBV7-2
j_gene: TRBJ2-7
CDR3aa: CASTDRGFPIYEQYF

v_gene: TRBV30
j_gene: TRBJ2-2
CDR3aa: CAWSLPSGNTGELFF

v_gene: TRBV4-2
j_gene: TRBJ1-1
CDR3aa: CVSGGGRDTEAFF

v_gene: TRBV10-3
j_gene: TRBJ1-4
CDR3aa: CAISGNSGEKLFF

v_gene: TRBV12-3/TRBV12-4
j_gene: TRBJ1-3
CDR3aa: CASLMRALSGNTIYF

v_gene: TRBV20-1
j_gene: TRBJ2-3
CDR3aa: CSATSRGAGGYTDTQYF

v_gene: TRBV12-5
j_gene: TRBJ2-3
CDR3aa: CASGEGADTQYF

v_gene: TRBV20-1
j_gene: TRBJ2-7
CDR3aa: CSARGSLLAGVREQYF

v_gene: TRBV7-2
j_gene: TRBJ2-1
CDR3aa: CASSFSSGTNNEQFF

v_gene: TRBV27
j_gene: TRBJ2-7
CDR3aa: CAAGRVSAGYEQYF

v_gene: TRBV15
j_gene: TRBJ2-1
CDR3aa: CATSRWPPNEQFF

v_gene: TRBV7-2
j_gene: TRBJ2-1
CDR3aa: CASSLYVDTGFNEQFF

v_gene: TRBV12-3/TRBV12-4
j_gene: TRBJ2-5
CDR3aa: CASSGGSGTQYF

v_gene: TRBV7-2
j_gene: TRBJ2-7
CDR3aa: CASSFGGSNTYEQYF